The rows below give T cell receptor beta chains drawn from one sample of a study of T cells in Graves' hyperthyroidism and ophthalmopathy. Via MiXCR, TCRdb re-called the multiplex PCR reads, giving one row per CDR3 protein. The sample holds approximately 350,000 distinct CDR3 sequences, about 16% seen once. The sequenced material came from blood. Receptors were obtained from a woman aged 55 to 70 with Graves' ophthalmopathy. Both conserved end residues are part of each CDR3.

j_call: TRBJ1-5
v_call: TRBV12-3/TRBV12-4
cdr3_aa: CASRLATVRNQPQHF

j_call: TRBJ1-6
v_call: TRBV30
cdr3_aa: CAWSVLGRNSPLHF

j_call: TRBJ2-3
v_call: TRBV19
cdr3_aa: CASSQGSPITDTQYF

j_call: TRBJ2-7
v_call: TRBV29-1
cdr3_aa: CSVAQVGDRGGQYF

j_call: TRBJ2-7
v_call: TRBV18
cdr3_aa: CASSPLGRAHEQYF

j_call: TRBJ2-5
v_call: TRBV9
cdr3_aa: CASSVGPRQQQETQYF

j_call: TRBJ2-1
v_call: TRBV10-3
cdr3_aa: CAIGAGGTYNEQFF

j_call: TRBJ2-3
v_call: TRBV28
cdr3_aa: CASSFLAGEPSTDTQYF

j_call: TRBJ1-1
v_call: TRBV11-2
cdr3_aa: CASSLTGTEAFF

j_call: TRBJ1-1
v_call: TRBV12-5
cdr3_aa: CASGLVLIPGQPENTEAFF

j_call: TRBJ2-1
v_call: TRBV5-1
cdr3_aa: CASSFGGAAYNEQFF

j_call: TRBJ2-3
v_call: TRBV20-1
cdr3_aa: CSASTTTGTESTDTQYF

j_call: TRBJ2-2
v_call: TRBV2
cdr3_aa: CASSEFPSLGTGELFF

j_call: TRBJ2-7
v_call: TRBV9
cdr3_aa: CASSVSQEGSYEQYF

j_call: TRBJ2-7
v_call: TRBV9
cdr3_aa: CASSVGPQGSVEYYEQYF

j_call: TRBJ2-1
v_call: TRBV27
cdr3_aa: CASGSRETLNEQFF

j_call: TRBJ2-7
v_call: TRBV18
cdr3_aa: CASSSTSGRTEQYF

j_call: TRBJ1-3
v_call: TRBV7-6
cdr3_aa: CASSLAGQTGNTIYF

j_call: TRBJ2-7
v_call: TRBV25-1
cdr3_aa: CASSRSEGLAGPYEQYF